This is a list of T cell receptor beta chains from one sample in a study of T-cell memory formation after mild COVID-19. TCRdb reprocessed the 5' RACE reads via MiXCR and lists one record per CDR3 protein. The sample lists about 360,000 distinct CDR3 sequences, approximately 15% occurring once. The sequencing sample was made of PBMCs or a T cell subset sorted from them (not recorded which). The origin of the receptors is a man in his late teens or twenties who had mild COVID-19 (a few samples of this study predate the infection). Cell type and time point are not known. The CDR3 runs from the conserved cysteine through the conserved F or W. Each record gives: V gene, D gene, clone size, J gene, CDR3 DNA, CDR3 protein. The D gene is left open where the match is weak. Some rows have no size entry. The others give once, few or many, or a class for an expanded clone.

V gene: TRBV9
D gene: NA
clone size: NA
J gene: TRBJ2-2
CDR3 DNA: TGTGCCAGCAGCGCCTCCCTCAGCTCGATGGCGAACACCGGGGAGCTGTTTTTT
CDR3 protein: CASSASLSSMANTGELFF

V gene: TRBV29-1
D gene: NA
clone size: NA
J gene: TRBJ2-7
CDR3 DNA: TGCAGCGTTCGACGGATTAGCTCCTACGAGCAGTACTTC
CDR3 protein: CSVRRISSYEQYF

V gene: TRBV5-1
D gene: NA
clone size: NA
J gene: TRBJ2-3
CDR3 DNA: TGCGCCAGCAGCGAAACAGGGATGAGGACAGATACGCAGTATTTT
CDR3 protein: CASSETGMRTDTQYF

V gene: TRBV9
D gene: NA
clone size: few
J gene: TRBJ1-1
CDR3 DNA: TGTGCCAGCAGCGCCTCGGTAGTTAACACTGAAGCTTTCTTT
CDR3 protein: CASSASVVNTEAFF

V gene: TRBV6-5
D gene: TRBD2
clone size: few
J gene: TRBJ2-3
CDR3 DNA: TGTGCCAGCAGCTCCGGGACTAGCGGGGCGGATACGCAGTATTTT
CDR3 protein: CASSSGTSGADTQYF

V gene: TRBV5-1
D gene: NA
clone size: many
J gene: TRBJ2-1
CDR3 DNA: TGCGCCAGCTCCAGGGGGGGACAGGAGTACAATGAGCAGTTCTTC
CDR3 protein: CASSRGGQEYNEQFF

V gene: TRBV23-1
D gene: NA
clone size: once
J gene: TRBJ1-3
CDR3 DNA: TGCGCCAGCAGTCAATCGTGGCCGAGGGTTCGGAACACCATATATTTT
CDR3 protein: CASSQSWPRVRNTIYF

V gene: TRBV6-5
D gene: NA
clone size: NA
J gene: TRBJ2-7
CDR3 DNA: TGTGCCAGCAGTTACAGGGTCTCCTACGAGCAGTACTTC
CDR3 protein: CASSYRVSYEQYF

V gene: TRBV20-1
D gene: TRBD1
clone size: few
J gene: TRBJ2-5
CDR3 DNA: TGCAGTGCCCGACCCCTAAGAGACAGGGACCAAGAGACCCAGTACTTC
CDR3 protein: CSARPLRDRDQETQYF

V gene: TRBV12-3/TRBV12-4
D gene: NA
clone size: NA
J gene: TRBJ2-3
CDR3 DNA: TGTGCCAGCAGTTGGAGGGGCATTCTGCAGTATTTT
CDR3 protein: CASSWRGILQYF

V gene: TRBV6-6
D gene: NA
clone size: NA
J gene: TRBJ2-2
CDR3 DNA: TGTGCCAGCAGGCTTGACAGCACCGGGGAGCTGTTTTTT
CDR3 protein: CASRLDSTGELFF

V gene: TRBV28
D gene: TRBD1
clone size: few
J gene: TRBJ1-2
CDR3 DNA: TGTGCCAGCAGTGCCGGGACAGATGGCTACACCTTC
CDR3 protein: CASSAGTDGYTF

V gene: TRBV6-5
D gene: NA
clone size: NA
J gene: TRBJ1-2
CDR3 DNA: TGTGCCAGCAGTAAGACAGCTAACTATGGCTACACCTTC
CDR3 protein: CASSKTANYGYTF

V gene: TRBV7-3
D gene: TRBD1
clone size: few
J gene: TRBJ1-1
CDR3 DNA: TGTGCCAGCAGCCCTTCCGGGACAGGGGGCGAGGCTTTCTTT
CDR3 protein: CASSPSGTGGEAFF

V gene: TRBV5-1
D gene: NA
clone size: NA
J gene: TRBJ1-4
CDR3 DNA: TGCGCCAGCAGCCAGCCAGGGACTAATGAAAAACTGTTTTTT
CDR3 protein: CASSQPGTNEKLFF

V gene: TRBV7-6
D gene: TRBD2
clone size: once
J gene: TRBJ2-3
CDR3 DNA: TGTGCCAGCATCTTATTCGTAGCGGGGGGCACAGATACGCAGTATTTT
CDR3 protein: CASILFVAGGTDTQYF